The rows below give T cell receptor beta chains drawn from one sample of a study of identical twins. TCRdb re-analysed the 5' RACE reads in MiXCR, keeping a single row per CDR3 protein. The sample comprises about 190,000 distinct CDR3 sequences, approximately 16% of which are singletons, and over 35% rests with the top ten. The data were also submitted as part of a second study, on T cells expressing NK-cell markers.

The material sequenced was CD8+ T cells sorted from blood. The receptors come from a woman under 30 in good health. Each CDR3 is given without its conserved first and last residue. Each record gives: V gene, clone size, J gene, CDR3 protein. Clone size, where shown, is once, few, many, or a class for clones that have expanded.

>TRBV4-2|few|TRBJ1-1
ASSVTGVGEAF
>TRBV11-2|-|TRBJ2-3
ASSPTSGSFTDTQY
>TRBV13|-|TRBJ2-7
AGSPRDRGYEQY
>TRBV7-9|-|TRBJ1-2
ASSSTRTDSRGYT
>TRBV7-9|few|TRBJ1-4
ASSLKPAALDEKLF
>TRBV9|few|TRBJ2-1
ASSAPRNLDRGNEQF
>TRBV7-9|-|TRBJ2-6
ASSGARVTAGANVLT
>TRBV6-2/TRBV6-3|-|TRBJ2-7
ASSSADEQY
>TRBV7-3|-|TRBJ2-3
ASSAGTSVSTDTQY
>TRBV7-9|-|TRBJ2-7
ASSKDRGVDEQY
>TRBV6-1|few|TRBJ2-5
ASTSGALQETQY
>TRBV29-1|few|TRBJ2-7
SVRTGEGYEQY
>TRBV7-2|few|TRBJ2-1
ASSLVRGTRSYNEQF
>TRBV7-9|-|TRBJ1-2
ASSLTGLGYT
>TRBV4-3|once|TRBJ2-7
ASSLRVESYEQY
>TRBV10-3|few|TRBJ1-1
AISESSQFGSTEAF
>TRBV30|few|TRBJ1-5
AWSAGPNQPQH
>TRBV5-1|few|TRBJ2-1
ASSLGRGSSYNEQF
>TRBV7-9|-|TRBJ2-5
ASSALAGQETQY
>TRBV12-3/TRBV12-4|-|TRBJ2-5
ASSFPGLQETQY
>TRBV5-1|few|TRBJ2-7
ASRSTSHYEQY
>TRBV11-2|-|TRBJ2-2
ASSSPMAGELF